Below are 21 T cell receptor beta chains sequenced from a single sample in a study of human T cells and chemical hapten exposure. A single record per CDR3 protein comes from TCRdb applying MiXCR to the RACE reads. The data hold tens of thousands of distinct CDR3 sequences, with roughly 3.3% observed a single time. Stated time point: patch test 2, 6 weeks after DPC sensitization. Treatment defined: therapeutic diphenylcyclopropenone sensitization with weekly scalp DPC. Sequenced here: whole blood, sampled in connection with sensitization to the hapten diphenylcyclopropenone (DPC). Receptors originate from a man in his forties with alopecia areata. Some clones in this sample may be carry-over from other donors' samples.

This clonotype was seen ten or more times. The chain employs TRBV4-1 and TRBJ2-1; D is unresolved. The CDR3 is made up of 17 amino acids. Germline V gene data show CDR1 as MGHRA and CDR2 as YSYEKL. Trimming removed 1 base from V and 0 bases from J, with 13 bases in between. Here the CDR3 DNA reads TGCGCCAGCAGCCAAGTACGTTACTGGAGCTCCTACAATGAGCAGTTCTTC. Its protein product is CASSQVRYWSSYNEQFF.

The chain links TRBV24-1 to TRBJ1-1; D remains ambiguous. The germline V and J ends were trimmed by 3 bases and 1 base, with 5 bases remaining between them. The CDR3 covers 13 residues. CDR1 is KGHDR, CDR2 SFDVKD, per germline. As DNA, the CDR3 is TGTGCCACCAGTGATGCGCCGAACACTGAAGCTTTCTTT. It encodes CATSDAPNTEAFF.

This chain joins TRBV30 and TRBJ1-5; D unresolved. Germline V lookup: CDR1 GTSNPN, CDR2 SVGIG (reference sequence). The CDR3 runs to 13 residues. V lost 5 bases and J lost 0, with 8 bases in between. CDR3 residues: CAWSEDSNQPQHF. The CDR3, as DNA: TGTGCCTGGTCAGAGGATAGCAATCAGCCCCAGCATTTT.

This clonotype appeared many times. V gene TRBV3-1 combines with J gene TRBJ1-4; 10 nucleotides match TRBD1. Trimming at V came to 4 bases and at J to 8 bases, leaving 7 bases not matched to a gene. The CDR3 runs to 15 residues. Germline CDR1 reads LGHDT; CDR2 reads YNNKEL (reference sequence). CDR3 sequence: CASSRPGTGEEKLFF. In DNA form, the CDR3 reads TGTGCCAGCAGCCGTCCCGGGACAGGGGAAGAAAAACTGTTTTTT. Drawing the rest from reference TRBV3-1 and TRBJ1-4, the complete variable domain is DTAVSQTPKYLVTQMGNDKSIKCEQNLGHDTMYWYKQDSKKFLKIMFSYNNKELIINETVPNRFSPKSPDKAHLNLHINSLELGDSAVYFCASSRPGTGEEKLFFGSGTQLSVL.

The sample holds many counts of this clonotype. The chain combines TRBV27 with TRBJ2-5; 10 nucleotides match TRBD2. From germline, CDR1 is MNHEY and CDR2 SMNVEV (reference sequence). V gave up 2 bases and J gave up 5 bases; unmatched junction bases: 11. CDR3 size: 17 residues. The CDR3 DNA reads TGTGCCAGCAGTTTAACTGCTCCTAGCGGGAGTCAGGAGACCCAGTACTTC. This translates into CASSLTAPSGSQETQYF.

This clonotype was detected ten times or more. In nucleotides, the CDR3 is TGCAGTGCTAGAGGTGGCGGGAGGGCCTACTCCTACGAGCAGTACTTC. It encodes CSARGGGRAYSYEQYF. The rearrangement links TRBV20-1 to TRBJ2-7; 9 bases map to TRBD2. Trimming took 1 base from V and 0 from J; bases not matched to a gene: 7. This CDR3 has 16 amino acids. Germline V lookup: CDR1 DFQATT, CDR2 SNEGSKA (reference sequence).

This clonotype was detected many times. The chain recombines TRBV29-1 with TRBJ2-5; 10 bases match TRBD2. Trimming at V came to 4 bases and at J to 5 bases, leaving 7 bases not matched to a gene. CDR3 length: 14 amino acids. The germline V gene encodes CDR1 SQVTM and CDR2 ANQGSEA. The CDR3 DNA follows: TGCAGCGTTGGACTAGCGGGTCCAGCGGAGACCCAGTACTTC. Translated, it gives CSVGLAGPAETQYF.

This clonotype was recorded many times. V is TRBV13 and J is TRBJ2-7, with 10 bases aligning to TRBD1. The CDR3 spans 14 residues. Germline-derived CDR1 and CDR2 are PRHDT and FYEKMQ (reference sequence). After removal of 5 bases from V and 4 bases from J, the junction contained 5 bases not matched to a gene. Here the CDR3 DNA reads TGTGCCAGCAGCCTGGACAGGGGGACGTACGAGCAGTACTTC. This gives the protein CASSLDRGTYEQYF. Filled out from reference TRBV13 and TRBJ2-7, the complete variable domain reads AAGVIQSPRHLIKEKRETATLKCYPIPRHDTVYWYQQGPGQDPQFLISFYEKMQSDKGSIPDRFSAQQFSDYHSELNMSSLELGDSALYFCASSLDRGTYEQYFGPGTRLTVT.

This clonotype occurred many times. CDR3 DNA sequence: TGTGCCAGCAGTTGGGGGTCGGCGATGAACACTGAAGCTTTCTTT. Its protein is CASSWGSAMNTEAFF. V usage is TRBV27 and J usage is TRBJ1-1, with D possibly matching TRBD1 (5 bases). The ends were cut back, 4 bases at V and 0 bases at J, with 12 bases in the middle. CDR3 length: 15 residues. Looked up from germline, CDR1 is MNHEY and CDR2 is SMNVEV (reference sequence).

In its sample, this clonotype was seen many times. The CDR3 sequence: CASSLDNYSNQPQHF. The CDR3 bases are TGCGCCAGCAGCTTGGACAATTATAGCAATCAGCCCCAGCATTTT. The chain employs TRBV5-1 and TRBJ1-5, with D uncertain. The V end was cut by 0 bases, the J end by 0 bases, with 7 bases between. This CDR3 contains 15 residues. From germline, CDR1 is SGHRS and CDR2 YFSETQ. Full variable domain (missing parts from reference TRBV5-1 and TRBJ1-5): KAGVTQTPRYLIKTRGQQVTLSCSPISGHRSVSWYQQTPGQGLQFLFEYFSETQRNKGNFPGRFSGRQFSNSRSEMNVSTLELGDSALYLCASSLDNYSNQPQHFGDGTRLSIL.

This clonotype was recorded many times. The chain carries TRBV7-9 and TRBJ1-2, with D unclear. CDR1 and CDR2 (germline): SEHNR, FQNEAQ (reference sequence). There are 13 residues in the CDR3. The V gene lost 6 bases and the J gene lost 4 bases, with 12 bases spanning the gap. CDR3 sequence: CASSSDGSYGYTF. Written as DNA, the CDR3 is TGTGCCAGCAGTTCGGACGGTTCCTATGGCTACACCTTC.

This clonotype has a count of ten or more. CDR3 sequence (DNA): TGTGCCAGTCGGACATCTCCGGGGACTGAAGCTTTCTTT. This encodes CASRTSPGTEAFF. This sequence joins TRBV27 and TRBJ1-1, with D perhaps TRBD1 (5 bases). This CDR3 is built from 13 residues. V shed 9 bases and J shed 5 bases, with 16 bases lying between them. In germline, CDR1 is MNHEY, CDR2 SMNVEV (reference sequence).

This clonotype was seen repeatedly, ten times or more. The chain couples TRBV28 to TRBJ2-1; the D is unclear. Germline CDR1 reads MDHEN; CDR2 reads SYDVKM. V was clipped by 6 bases and J by 6 bases, with 12 bases between them. The CDR3 loop spans 13 amino acids. DNA of the CDR3: TGTGCCAGCAGCCTACCCCCCGTCAATGAGCAGTTCTTC. This codes for CASSLPPVNEQFF.

This clonotype has at least ten counts. This chain joins TRBV5-1 and TRBJ2-5; possibly TRBD2 for D (5 bases). This CDR3 spans 14 amino acids. The germline V gene encodes CDR1 SGHRS and CDR2 YFSETQ. Trimming took 2 bases from V and 1 from J, leaving 9 bases between them. For the CDR3, the DNA is TGCGCCAGCAGCTTAAGCGGAATCCAAGAGACCCAGTACTTC. This codes for CASSLSGIQETQYF.

There are many counts of this clonotype. The chain links TRBV27 to TRBJ1-2; 8 bases are shared with TRBD1. The CDR3 runs 14 residues. V shed 3 bases and J 4 bases; nucleotides not matched to a gene: 4. Germline V gene data show CDR1 as MNHEY and CDR2 as SMNVEV (reference sequence). In DNA, the CDR3 is TGTGCCAGCAGTTTGGACAGGGTGTCCTATGGCTACACCTTC. It codes for CASSLDRVSYGYTF.

This clonotype was seen many times. This chain connects TRBV12-3 or TRBV12-4 to TRBJ2-3; the match to TRBD2 covers 7 bases. The CDR3 covers 16 residues. Losses at the gene ends were 6 bases for V and 0 bases for J; bases not matched to a gene: 9. DNA of the CDR3: TGTGCCAGCAGACGAGCTAGCGGAGCTAGCACAGATACGCAGTATTTT. Protein sequence: CASRRASGASTDTQYF.

The rearrangement uses TRBV10-3 and TRBJ2-5; 9 bases agree with TRBD1. Trimming took 6 bases from V and 4 from J; bases not matched to a gene: 6. This CDR3 is 14 amino acids long. Germline V gives CDR1 ENHRY, CDR2 SYGVKD. DNA of the CDR3: TGTGCCATCAGCGGTGGGACAGGGACAGAGACCCAGTACTTC. It yields the protein CAISGGTGTETQYF.

This clonotype has ten or more counts. This sequence joins TRBV25-1 and TRBJ2-1; D is possibly TRBD1 (6 bases). Trimming took 1 base from V and 7 from J, leaving 14 bases between them. Germline V gene lookup returns CDR1 MGHDK and CDR2 SYGVNS. The CDR3 extends over 15 amino acids. CDR3 in amino acids: CASSELTGDLNEQFF. Written as DNA, the CDR3 is TGTGCCAGCAGTGAATTGACAGGAGACCTGAATGAGCAGTTCTTC.

This clonotype was seen ten or more times. The chain links TRBV10-3 to TRBJ2-3, with D unresolved. CDR3 length: 13 residues. In germline, CDR1 is ENHRY, CDR2 SYGVKD. Trimming shortened V by 7 bases and J by 4 bases, and 12 bases separated the two germline ends. CDR3 amino acids: CAITTEPADTQYF. In DNA, the CDR3 is TGTGCCATCACCACCGAGCCGGCAGATACGCAGTATTTT.

Ten or more counts support this clonotype. The V and J genes are TRBV20-1 and TRBJ2-3; D is possibly TRBD2 (5 bases). The ends were cut back, 1 base at V and 2 bases at J, with 16 bases in the middle. The germline V gene encodes CDR1 DFQATT and CDR2 SNEGSKA (reference sequence). This CDR3 is built from 16 residues. The CDR3 spells CSARVGGSSNTDTQYF. CDR3 bases: TGCAGTGCTAGAGTCGGAGGTAGCTCAAACACAGATACGCAGTATTTT.

This clonotype was seen many times. The chain links TRBV6-6 to TRBJ2-3, with D unresolved. Germline lookup yields CDR1 MNHNY and CDR2 SVGAGI (reference sequence). The V end lost 4 bases, the J end lost 2 bases, and 10 bases lay between the germline ends. CDR3 length: 14 residues. The CDR3 loop is CASSSYIDTDTQYF. The CDR3 nucleotides read TGTGCCAGCAGTTCCTATATAGACACAGATACGCAGTATTTT.